The T cell receptor (beta chain) described here comes from a study of shared clonotypes between healthy human individuals. Original data processing: ImmunoSEQ only sent back junction sequences with no quality scores, so filtering was done differently. The protocol was immunoSEQ multiplex PCR, while the TCRdb copy is restricted to in-frame clones and leaves out a portion. The V and J calls and clone size come from that table; D and trimming were worked out from the DNA. The data show approximately 460,000 clones, with over 60% seen just once and more than 10% held by the top ten. Per germline, CDR1 SGDLS and CDR2 YYNGEE. V was clipped by 0 bases and J by 7 bases, with 10 bases between them. The CDR3 runs 13 residues. This clone was seen many times. About 100 million PBMCs per unsorted sample were used for genomic DNA.

The sample was PBMCs. This receptor was obtained from a woman aged 40 to 50 in good health. Some clones in this sample may be carry-over from other donors' samples. The chain combines TRBV9 with TRBJ1-1; D not resolved. The DNA for the CDR3 is TGTGCCAGCAGCGTAGGCGTGGGAAGTGAAGCTTTCTTT. Residues: CASSVGVGSEAFF.